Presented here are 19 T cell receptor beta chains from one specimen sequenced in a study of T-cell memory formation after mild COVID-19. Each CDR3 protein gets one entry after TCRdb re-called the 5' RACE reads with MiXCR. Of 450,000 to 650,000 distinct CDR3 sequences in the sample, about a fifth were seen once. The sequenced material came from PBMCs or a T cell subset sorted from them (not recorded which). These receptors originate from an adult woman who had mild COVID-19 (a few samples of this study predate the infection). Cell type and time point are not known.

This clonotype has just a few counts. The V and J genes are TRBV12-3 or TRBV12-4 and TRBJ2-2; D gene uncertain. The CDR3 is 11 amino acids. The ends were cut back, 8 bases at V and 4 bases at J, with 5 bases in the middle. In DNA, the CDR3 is TGTGCCAGCCACGCCACCGGGGAGCTGTTTTTT. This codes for CASHATGELFF.

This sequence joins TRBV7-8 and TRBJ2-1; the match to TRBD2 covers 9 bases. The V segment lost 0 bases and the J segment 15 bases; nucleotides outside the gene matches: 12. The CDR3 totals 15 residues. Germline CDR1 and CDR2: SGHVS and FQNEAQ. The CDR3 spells CASSLASGGPPRPFF. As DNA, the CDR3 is TGTGCCAGCAGCTTAGCGAGCGGGGGGCCTCCTAGACCGTTCTTC.

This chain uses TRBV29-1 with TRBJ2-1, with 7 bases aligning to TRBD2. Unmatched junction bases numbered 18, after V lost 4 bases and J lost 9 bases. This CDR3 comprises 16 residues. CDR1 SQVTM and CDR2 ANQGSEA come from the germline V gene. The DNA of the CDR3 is TGCAGCGTTGTACCCTGGGAGGGGTTAGGCCGCCCTGAGCAGTTCTTC. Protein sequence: CSVVPWEGLGRPEQFF.

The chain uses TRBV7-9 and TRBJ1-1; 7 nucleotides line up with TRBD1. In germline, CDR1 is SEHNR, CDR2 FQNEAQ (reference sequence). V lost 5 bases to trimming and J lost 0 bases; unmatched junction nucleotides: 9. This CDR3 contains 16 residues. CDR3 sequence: CASSPGQEKMNTEAFF. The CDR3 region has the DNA TGTGCCAGCAGCCCAGGACAGGAAAAGATGAACACTGAAGCTTTCTTT.

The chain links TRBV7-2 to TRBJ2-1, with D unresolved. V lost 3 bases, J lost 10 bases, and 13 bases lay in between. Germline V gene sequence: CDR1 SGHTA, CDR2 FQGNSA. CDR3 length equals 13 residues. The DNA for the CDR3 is TGTGCCAGCAGCTTTCAGGACCTCATAGAGCAGTTCTTC. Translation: CASSFQDLIEQFF.

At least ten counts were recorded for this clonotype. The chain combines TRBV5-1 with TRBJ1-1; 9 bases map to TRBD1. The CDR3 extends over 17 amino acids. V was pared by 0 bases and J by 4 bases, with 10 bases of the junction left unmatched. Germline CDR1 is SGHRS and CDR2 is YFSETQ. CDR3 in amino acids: CASSLEPQGARATEAFF. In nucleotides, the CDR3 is TGCGCCAGCAGCTTGGAACCACAGGGGGCGCGGGCCACTGAAGCTTTCTTT.

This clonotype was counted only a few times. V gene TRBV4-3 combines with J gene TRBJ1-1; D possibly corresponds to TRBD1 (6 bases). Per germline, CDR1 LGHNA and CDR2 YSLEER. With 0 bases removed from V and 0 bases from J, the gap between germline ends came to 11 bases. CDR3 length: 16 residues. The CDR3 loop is CASSQEQGLMNTEAFF. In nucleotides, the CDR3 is TGCGCCAGCAGCCAAGAACAGGGCCTTATGAACACTGAAGCTTTCTTT.

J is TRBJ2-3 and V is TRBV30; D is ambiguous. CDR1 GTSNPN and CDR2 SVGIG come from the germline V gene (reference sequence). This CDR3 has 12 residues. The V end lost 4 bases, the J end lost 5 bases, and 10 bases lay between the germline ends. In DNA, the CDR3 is TGTGCCTGGACACAAACCATAGATACGCAGTATTTT. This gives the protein CAWTQTIDTQYF.

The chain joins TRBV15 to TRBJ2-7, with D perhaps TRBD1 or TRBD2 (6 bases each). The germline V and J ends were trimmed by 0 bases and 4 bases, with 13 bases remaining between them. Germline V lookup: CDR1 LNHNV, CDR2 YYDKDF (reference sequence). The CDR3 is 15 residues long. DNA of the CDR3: TGTGCCACCAGCAGAGAAAGGGGGGCCGGGTACGAGCAGTACTTC. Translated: CATSRERGAGYEQYF.

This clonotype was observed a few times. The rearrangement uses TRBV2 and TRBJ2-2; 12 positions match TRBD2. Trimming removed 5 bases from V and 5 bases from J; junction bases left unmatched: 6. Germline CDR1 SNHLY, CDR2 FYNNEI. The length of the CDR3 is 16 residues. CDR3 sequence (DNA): TGTGCCAGCAGTAGGCTAGCGGGAGGGAGTACCGGGGAGCTGTTTTTT. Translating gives CASSRLAGGSTGELFF.

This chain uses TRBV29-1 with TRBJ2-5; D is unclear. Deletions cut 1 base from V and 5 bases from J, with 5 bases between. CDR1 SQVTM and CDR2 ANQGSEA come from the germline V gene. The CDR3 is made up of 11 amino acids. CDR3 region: CSVEVGETQYF. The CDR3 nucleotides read TGCAGCGTTGAAGTGGGGGAGACCCAGTACTTC.

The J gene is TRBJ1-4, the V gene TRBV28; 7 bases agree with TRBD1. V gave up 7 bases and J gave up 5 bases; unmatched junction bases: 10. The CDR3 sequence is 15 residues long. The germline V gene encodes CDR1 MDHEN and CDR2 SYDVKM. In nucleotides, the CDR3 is TGTGCCAGCACCCCCGGAGACAGGGAAAATGAAAAACTGTTTTTT. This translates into CASTPGDRENEKLFF. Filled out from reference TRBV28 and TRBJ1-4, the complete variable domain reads DVKVTQSSRYLVKRTGEKVFLECVQDMDHENMFWYRQDPGLGLRLIYFSYDVKMKEKGDIPEGYSVSREKKERFSLILESASTNQTSMYLCASTPGDRENEKLFFGSGTQLSVL.

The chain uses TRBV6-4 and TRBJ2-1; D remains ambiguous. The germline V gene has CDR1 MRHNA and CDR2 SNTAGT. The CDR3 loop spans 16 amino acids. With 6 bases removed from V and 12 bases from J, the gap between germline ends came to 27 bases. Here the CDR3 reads CASSPGSGSYSRAQFF. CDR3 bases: TGTGCCAGCAGCCCCGGCAGTGGTAGCTATTCAAGGGCGCAGTTCTTC.

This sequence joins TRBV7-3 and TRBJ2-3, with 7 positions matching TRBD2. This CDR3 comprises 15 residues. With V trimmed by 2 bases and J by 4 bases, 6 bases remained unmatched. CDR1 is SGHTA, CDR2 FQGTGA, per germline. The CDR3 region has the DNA TGTGCCAGCAGCTTAGGAGCGGGGTGGGCAGATACGCAGTATTTT. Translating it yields CASSLGAGWADTQYF.

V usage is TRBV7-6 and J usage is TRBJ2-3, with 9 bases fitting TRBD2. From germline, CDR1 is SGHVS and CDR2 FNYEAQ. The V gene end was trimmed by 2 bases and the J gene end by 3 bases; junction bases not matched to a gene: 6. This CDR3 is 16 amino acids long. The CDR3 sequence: CASSLLSGGRTDTQYF. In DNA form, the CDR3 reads TGTGCCAGCAGCTTATTGAGCGGGGGGAGGACAGATACGCAGTATTTT.

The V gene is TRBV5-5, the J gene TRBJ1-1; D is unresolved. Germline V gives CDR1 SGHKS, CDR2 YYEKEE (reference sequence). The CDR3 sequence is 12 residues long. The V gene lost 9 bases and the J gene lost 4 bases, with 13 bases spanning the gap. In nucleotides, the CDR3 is TGTGCCACCCAATCCTGGGGCACTGAAGCTTTCTTT. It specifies CATQSWGTEAFF.

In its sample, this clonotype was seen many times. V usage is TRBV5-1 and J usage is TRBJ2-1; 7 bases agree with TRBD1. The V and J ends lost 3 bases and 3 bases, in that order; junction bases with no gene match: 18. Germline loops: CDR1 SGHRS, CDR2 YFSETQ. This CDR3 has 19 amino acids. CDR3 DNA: TGCGCCAGCAGCTGGGACAGACTTTCCCCGAACCCTATCTACAATGAGCAGTTCTTC. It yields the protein CASSWDRLSPNPIYNEQFF.

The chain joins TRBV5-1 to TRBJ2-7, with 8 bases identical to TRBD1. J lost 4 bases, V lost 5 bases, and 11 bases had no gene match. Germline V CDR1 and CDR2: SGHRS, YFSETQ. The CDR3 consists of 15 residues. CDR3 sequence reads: CASSLSPGQAYEQYF. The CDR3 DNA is TGCGCCAGCAGTTTGTCACCGGGACAGGCGTACGAGCAGTACTTC. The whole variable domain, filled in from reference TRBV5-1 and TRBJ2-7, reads KAGVTQTPRYLIKTRGQQVTLSCSPISGHRSVSWYQQTPGQGLQFLFEYFSETQRNKGNFPGRFSGRQFSNSRSEMNVSTLELGDSALYLCASSLSPGQAYEQYFGPGTRLTVT.

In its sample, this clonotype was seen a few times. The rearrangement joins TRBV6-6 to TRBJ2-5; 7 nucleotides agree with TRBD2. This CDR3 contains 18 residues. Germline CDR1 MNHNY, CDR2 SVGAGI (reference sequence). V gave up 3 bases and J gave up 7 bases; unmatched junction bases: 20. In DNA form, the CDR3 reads TGTGCCAGCAGTTATACGGGGATCGGGACTAACATGGGGGGGACCCAGTACTTC. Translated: CASSYTGIGTNMGGTQYF.